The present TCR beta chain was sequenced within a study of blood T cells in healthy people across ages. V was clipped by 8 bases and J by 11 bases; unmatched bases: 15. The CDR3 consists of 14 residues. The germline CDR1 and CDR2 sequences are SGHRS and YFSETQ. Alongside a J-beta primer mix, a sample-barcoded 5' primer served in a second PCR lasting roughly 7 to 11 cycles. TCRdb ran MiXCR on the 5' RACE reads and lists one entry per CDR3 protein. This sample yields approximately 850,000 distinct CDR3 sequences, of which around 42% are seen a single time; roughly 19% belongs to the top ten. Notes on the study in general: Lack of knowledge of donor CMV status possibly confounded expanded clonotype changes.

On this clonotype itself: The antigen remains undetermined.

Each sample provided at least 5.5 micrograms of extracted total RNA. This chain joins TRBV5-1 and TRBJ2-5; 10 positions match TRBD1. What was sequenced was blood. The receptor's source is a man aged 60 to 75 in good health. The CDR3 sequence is CASTRQGASNEQYF. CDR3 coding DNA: TGCGCCAGTACCCGACAGGGGGCTAGCAATGAGCAGTACTTC.